This entry describes one T cell receptor beta chain. The data were obtained in a study of radiation and T cells in renal cell carcinoma. The table came from immunoSEQ multiplex PCR; TCRdb's copy has only in-frame clones and leaves some out. The sample records about 150,000 clones, around 90% being singletons. Time point specified: baseline pretreatment blood. Treatment specified: 15 Gy SBRT to primary tumor, nephrectomy 4 weeks later. The CDR3 runs 15 residues. Per the germline V gene, CDR1 is MGHRA and CDR2 is YSYEKL. The germline V and J ends were trimmed by 1 base and 3 bases, with 11 bases remaining between them.

The J gene is TRBJ2-3, the V gene TRBV4-1; D possibly uses TRBD1 or TRBD2 (5 bases each). Here the sequenced sample was blood, taken from a patient whose treatment included radiotherapy and nephrectomy. The sequence derives from a woman in her sixties or seventies with renal cell carcinoma. This CDR3 is CASSQVGTVTDTQYF. The CDR3 DNA follows: TGCGCCAGCAGCCAAGTAGGGACCGTTACAGATACGCAGTATTTT.